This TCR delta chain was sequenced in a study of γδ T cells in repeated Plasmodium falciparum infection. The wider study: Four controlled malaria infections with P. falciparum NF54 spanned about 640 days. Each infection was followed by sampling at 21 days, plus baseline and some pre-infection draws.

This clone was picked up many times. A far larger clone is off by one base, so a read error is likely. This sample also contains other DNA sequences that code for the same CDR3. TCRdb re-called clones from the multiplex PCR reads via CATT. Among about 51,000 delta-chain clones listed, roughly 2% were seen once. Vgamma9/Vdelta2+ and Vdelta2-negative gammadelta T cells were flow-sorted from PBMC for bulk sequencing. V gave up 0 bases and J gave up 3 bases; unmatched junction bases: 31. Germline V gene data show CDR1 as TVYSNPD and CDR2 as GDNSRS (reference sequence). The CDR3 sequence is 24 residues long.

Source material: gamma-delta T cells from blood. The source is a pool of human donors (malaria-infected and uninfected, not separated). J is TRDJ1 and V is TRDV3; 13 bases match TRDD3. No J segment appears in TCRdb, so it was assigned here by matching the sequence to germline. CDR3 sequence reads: CAFSLPDQGLPTSTGGYEADKLIF. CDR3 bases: TGTGCCTTTAGCTTACCAGACCAGGGCCTCCCTACCAGTACTGGGGGATACGAGGCCGATAAACTCATCTTT.